This T cell receptor beta chain was retrieved from a study of tumor-infiltrating lymphocytes in localized non-small cell lung cancer. This clone was counted only a few times. In germline, CDR1 is GTSNPN, CDR2 SVGIG (reference sequence). The CDR3 extends over 18 amino acids. The V and J ends lost 1 base and 7 bases, in that order; junction bases with no gene match: 14. Method: immunoSEQ multiplex PCR; TCRdb's copy keeps in-frame clones and lacks some. The sample yields over 10,000 clones, 68% seen once. Sequencing used lung tumor tissue. The J gene is TRBJ2-1, the V gene TRBV30, with 12 bases identical to TRBD2. This TCR was recovered from a human donor with non-small cell lung cancer. CDR3 amino acids: CAWSEGTSGSLGWNEQFF. CDR3 nucleotide sequence: TGTGCCTGGAGTGAGGGGACTAGCGGGTCCCTGGGGTGGAATGAGCAGTTCTTC.